A selection of T cell receptor beta chains follows, all from one sample in a study of CD8 T cells in Susac syndrome. TCRdb reprocessed the immunoSEQ multiplex PCR reads with MiXCR, giving one entry per CDR3 protein. Counted here are fewer than 350,000 distinct CDR3 sequences, almost 85% occurring once; the ten biggest clones make up roughly 0.21%. The sample consisted of CD8+ T cells from PBMCs. The receptors stem from a human donor with multiple sclerosis. The CDR3 runs from the conserved cysteine through the conserved F or W. The D gene is left open where the match is weak. Clone size, where shown, is once, few, many, or a class for clones that have expanded.

V gene,D gene,J gene,clone size,CDR3 DNA,CDR3 protein
TRBV2,.,TRBJ1-5,.,TGTGCCAGCAGTGAAGGACAGACTAGCAATCAGCCCCAGCATTTT,CASSEGQTSNQPQHF
TRBV6-5,.,TRBJ1-5,few,TGTGCCAGCAGTTACTCTGGAGAGCCCCAGCATTTT,CASSYSGEPQHF
TRBV5-1,.,TRBJ2-2,few,TGCGCCAGCAGGTCGCTGAAGGGTTCTGCCGGGGAGCTGTTTTTT,CASRSLKGSAGELFF
TRBV7-2,.,TRBJ2-7,.,TGTGCCAGCAGCTTGACGGGGGGCGCGTTGGCTGAGCAGTACTTC,CASSLTGGALAEQYF
TRBV27,.,TRBJ1-1,.,TGTGCCAGCAGGCAGGGACTGGGAGAGGACACTGAAGCTTTCTTT,CASRQGLGEDTEAFF
TRBV2,TRBD2,TRBJ2-7,.,TGTGCCAGCAGTGATAAGAGTGGGAGGGCGACCTCCTACGAGCAGTACTTC,CASSDKSGRATSYEQYF
TRBV6-5,.,TRBJ1-2,.,TGTGCCAGTACTCAAAATCAGGCATCATATGGCTACACCTTC,CASTQNQASYGYTF
TRBV4-3,.,TRBJ2-7,.,TGCGCCAGCAGCCAAGAAAGGGATCGGAACGAGCAGTACTTC,CASSQERDRNEQYF
TRBV13,.,TRBJ2-7,.,TGTGCCAGCAGTCCCGACTCCGGAGAGCAGTACTTC,CASSPDSGEQYF
TRBV29-1,.,TRBJ2-7,.,TGCAGCGTTGTTGTCCAGGTTCTTGGGTACGAGCAGTACTTC,CSVVVQVLGYEQYF
TRBV19,.,TRBJ1-4,.,TGTGCCAGTAGCCCCAGGGAGGCGATGGCTAATGAAAAACTGTTTTTT,CASSPREAMANEKLFF
TRBV18,.,TRBJ1-2,.,TGTGCCAGCTCACCAATCCTTTGGGAGGTAAACTATGGCTACACCTTC,CASSPILWEVNYGYTF
TRBV7-2,.,TRBJ2-1,.,TGTGCCAGCAGCTTTAGCGTAAGCGATGGGTGGTCCTACAATGAGCAGTTCTTC,CASSFSVSDGWSYNEQFF
TRBV25-1,.,TRBJ1-2,.,TGTGCCAGCAGTTCCACCCTTGACAGGTGGCGTGGCTACACCTTC,CASSSTLDRWRGYTF
TRBV7-6,.,TRBJ1-1,.,TGTGCCAGCAGCTTGCAGGGAAAGTTGACTGAAGCTTTCTTT,CASSLQGKLTEAFF
TRBV24-1,.,TRBJ2-3,.,TGTGCCACCAGTGATTTGTATACGCAGTATTTT,CATSDLYTQYF
TRBV4-3,.,TRBJ2-7,few,TGCGCCAGCAGCCAAGATGCGGGTGAGGAGCAGTACTTC,CASSQDAGEEQYF
TRBV7-2,.,TRBJ1-1,.,TGTGCCAGCAGCCCCGCTGGCCCCTACCCGAACACTGAAGCTTTCTTT,CASSPAGPYPNTEAFF
TRBV6-2/TRBV6-3,.,TRBJ1-1,.,TGTGCCAGCAGTCCACCTACAGGGATGTGGAACACTGAAGCTTTCTTT,CASSPPTGMWNTEAFF
TRBV7-9,.,TRBJ1-1,.,TGTGCCAGCAGCTTACTAGGCAGGGAGGGCACTGAAGCTTTCTTT,CASSLLGREGTEAFF
TRBV28,.,TRBJ1-4,.,TGTGCCAGCAGTCTTGCCAGGGCGGTTAATGAAAAACTGTTTTTT,CASSLARAVNEKLFF
TRBV13,.,TRBJ2-5,.,TGTGCCAGCAGCTCCCTAGCGTTCGGGGAGACCCAGTACTTC,CASSSLAFGETQYF
TRBV5-4,.,TRBJ1-2,.,TGTGCCAGCAGCTTGGACACGTACTATGGCTACACCTTC,CASSLDTYYGYTF
TRBV12-3/TRBV12-4,TRBD1,TRBJ1-1,.,TGTGCCAGCACGTACTCAGGGGGCACTGAAGCTTTCTTT,CASTYSGGTEAFF
TRBV7-9,.,TRBJ2-4,.,TGTGCCAGCAGCTTAGGGGGGCTCCGCATACCGGCCAAAAACATTCAGTACTTC,CASSLGGLRIPAKNIQYF
TRBV6-5,.,TRBJ2-7,.,TGTGCCAGCAGTTATTCCAGGATCCACGAGCAGTACTTC,CASSYSRIHEQYF
TRBV28,TRBD2,TRBJ2-7,once,TGTGCCAGCAGTTTCACTAGCGGGCCTACCTACGAGCAGTACTTC,CASSFTSGPTYEQYF
TRBV29-1,.,TRBJ2-2,.,TGCAGCGTTGAGTCAGGGGGGCTGAACACCGGGGAGCTGTTTTTT,CSVESGGLNTGELFF
TRBV4-3,.,TRBJ2-3,.,TGCGCCAGCAGCCAAGGGAGCAGGGTAAGGACAGATACGCAGTATTTT,CASSQGSRVRTDTQYF
TRBV20-1,TRBD1,TRBJ2-6,.,TGCAGTGCTAGAGATCACGTGACAGGGGGATCTGGGGCCAACGTCCTGACTTTC,CSARDHVTGGSGANVLTF
TRBV28,.,TRBJ2-1,.,TGTGCCAGCAGTCTCAGACAGATCTCCTACAATGAGCAGTTCTTC,CASSLRQISYNEQFF